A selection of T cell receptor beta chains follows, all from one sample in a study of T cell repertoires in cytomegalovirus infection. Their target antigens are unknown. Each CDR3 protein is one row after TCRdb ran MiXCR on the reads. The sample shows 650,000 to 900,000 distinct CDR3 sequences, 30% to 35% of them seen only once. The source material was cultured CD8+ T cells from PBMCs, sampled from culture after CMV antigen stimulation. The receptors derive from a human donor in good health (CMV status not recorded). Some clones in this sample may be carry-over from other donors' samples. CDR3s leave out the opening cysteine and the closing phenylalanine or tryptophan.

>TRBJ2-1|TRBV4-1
ASSQGTQQF
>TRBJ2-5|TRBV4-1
ASSHPGTGVGETQY
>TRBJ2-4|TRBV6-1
ATRGLAGSLGKNIQY
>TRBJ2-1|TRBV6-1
ASSVTLDTTDEQF
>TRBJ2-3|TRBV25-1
ASSEFGRYTDTQY
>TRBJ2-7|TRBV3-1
ASSHRDVSYEQY
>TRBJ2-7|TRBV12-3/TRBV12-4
ASSRQRFYEQY
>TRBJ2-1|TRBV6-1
ASRGGGGGSYNEQF
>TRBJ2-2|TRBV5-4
ANSSPPGQENTGELF
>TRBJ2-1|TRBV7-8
ASSLDESGDRTYNEQF
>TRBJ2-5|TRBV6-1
ASTGSLETQY
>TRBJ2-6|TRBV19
ASSSRTAGRANVLT
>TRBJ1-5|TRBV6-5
ASSFGTAQPQH
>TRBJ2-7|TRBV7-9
ASSDGKAMSSYEQY
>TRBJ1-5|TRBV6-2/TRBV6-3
ASSYSIDFVHNQPQH
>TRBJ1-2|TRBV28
ASSLMGDRYYGYT
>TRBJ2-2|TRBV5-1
ASSRLAGANIGELF
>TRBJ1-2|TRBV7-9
ASSRPSSGDGYT
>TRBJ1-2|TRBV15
ATSAHGPNYGYT
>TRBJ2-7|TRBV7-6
ASSSVPYEQY
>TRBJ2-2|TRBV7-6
ASSSLHTDWGELF
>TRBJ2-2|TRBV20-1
SAREGPRANTGELF
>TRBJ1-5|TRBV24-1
ATSRTGINQPQH
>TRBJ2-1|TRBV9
ASSDYRDRKNNEQF
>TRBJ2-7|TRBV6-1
ASRDPGPSYEQY
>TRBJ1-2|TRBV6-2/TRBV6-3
ASDRGLKAFNYGYT
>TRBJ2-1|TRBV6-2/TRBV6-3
ASSLAGFYNEQF